This TCR beta chain was captured in a study of T cell responses to AZD1222 COVID-19 vaccine. About this clone itself: Its antigen is unidentified.

Findings and limits, study-wide: The number of AZD1222 recipients seropositive at baseline was only 6 or 7. White British donors predominated, females outnumbered males, and clonal diversity was possibly underestimated.

TCRdb keeps only in-frame clones here, not all; method: immunoSEQ multiplex PCR. The sample lists about 140,000 clones, about 89% occurring once. This CDR3 region has 14 residues. V was shortened by 3 bases and J by 3 bases, with 12 bases between the two germline ends. The germline V gene encodes CDR1 ENHRY and CDR2 SYGVKD. The sample was peripheral blood, taken on day 0 of AZD1222 vaccination. The receptor was derived from an adult in good health. The genes are TRBV10-3 and TRBJ2-7, with a tentative D call TRBD2 (6 bases). The CDR3 region is CAISDRDGSYEQYF. CDR3 DNA sequence: TGTGCCATCAGTGATCGGGACGGGAGCTACGAGCAGTACTTC.